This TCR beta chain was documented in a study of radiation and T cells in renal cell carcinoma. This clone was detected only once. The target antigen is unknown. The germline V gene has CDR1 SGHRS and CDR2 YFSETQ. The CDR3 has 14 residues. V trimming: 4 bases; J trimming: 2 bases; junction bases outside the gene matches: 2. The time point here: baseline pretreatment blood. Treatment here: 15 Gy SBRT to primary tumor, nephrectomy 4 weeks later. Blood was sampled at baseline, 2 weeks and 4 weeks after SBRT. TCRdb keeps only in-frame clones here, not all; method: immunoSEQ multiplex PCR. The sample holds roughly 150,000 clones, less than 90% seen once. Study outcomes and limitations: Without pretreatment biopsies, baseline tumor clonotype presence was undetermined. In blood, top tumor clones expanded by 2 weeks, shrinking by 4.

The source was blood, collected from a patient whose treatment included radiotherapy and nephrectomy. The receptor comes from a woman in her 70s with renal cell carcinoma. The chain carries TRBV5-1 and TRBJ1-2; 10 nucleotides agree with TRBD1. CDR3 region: CASSPGQGNYGYTF. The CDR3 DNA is TGCGCCAGCAGCCCGGGACAGGGGAACTATGGCTACACCTTC.